These 9 T cell receptor beta chains were sequenced from one sample in a study of control samples from healthy donors and cancer patients. The table came from immunoSEQ multiplex PCR; TCRdb's copy has only in-frame clones and leaves some out. This table holds fewer than 130,000 clones, around 89% found once. The sample was PBMCs. The source is a woman in her sixties or seventies with lung cancer.

This clone occurred a few times. The V and J genes are TRBV9 and TRBJ1-2; D call uncertain. The V end lost 6 bases, the J end lost 4 bases, and 10 bases lay between the germline ends. This CDR3 is built from 12 residues. Germline V lookup: CDR1 SGDLS, CDR2 YYNGEE. CDR3 region: CASTRTFYGYTF. Here the CDR3 DNA reads TGTGCCAGCACAAGAACCTTCTATGGCTACACCTTC.

The chain couples TRBV19 to TRBJ2-1, with 9 bases identical to TRBD1. Germline V gene data show CDR1 as LNHDA and CDR2 as SQIVND (reference sequence). Losses at the gene ends were 7 bases for V and 2 bases for J; bases not matched to a gene: 6. CDR3 length: 15 amino acids. The CDR3 DNA follows: TGTGCCAGTACCCCGGGACAGGGACCCTACAATGAGCAGTTCTTC. Translation gives CASTPGQGPYNEQFF.

The chain recombines TRBV9 with TRBJ2-5, with a tentative D call TRBD1 (5 bases). V lost 3 bases and J lost 4, with 16 bases in between. The CDR3 runs 15 residues. CDR1 and CDR2 (germline): SGDLS, YYNGEE. The CDR3 spells CASSEGPPPGETQYF. CDR3 bases: TGTGCCAGCAGCGAGGGGCCCCCTCCGGGAGAGACCCAGTACTTC.

CDR3 sequence (DNA): TGTGCCAGCAGCCAAGGACAGGGATTGAACACCGGGGAGCTGTTTTTT. This gives the protein CASSQGQGLNTGELFF. The chain employs TRBV7-6 and TRBJ2-2; 8 positions agree with TRBD1. CDR3 size: 16 residues. Germline V lookup: CDR1 SGHVS, CDR2 FNYEAQ. The ends lost 5 bases at V and 1 base at J; junction bases unmatched: 6.

This clone was observed once. The chain employs TRBV4-1 and TRBJ1-3, with unresolved D. This CDR3 region has 15 residues. V lost 2 bases, J lost 0 bases, and 8 bases lay in between. Germline assignment: CDR1 MGHRA and CDR2 YSYEKL. This chain's CDR3 is CASSQPLSSGNTIYF. CDR3 sequence (DNA): TGCGCCAGCAGCCAACCTTTAAGCTCTGGAAACACCATATATTTT.

V usage is TRBV6-1 and J usage is TRBJ1-2; the match to TRBD1 covers 7 bases. Germline V CDR1 and CDR2: MNHNS, SASEGT. J gave up 4 bases and V 3 bases, and 5 bases lay outside the gene matches. The CDR3 is 14 amino acids. CDR3 coding DNA: TGTGCCAGCAGTGAGAGGACAGGCGGCTATGGCTACACCTTC. It codes for CASSERTGGYGYTF.

This chain connects TRBV29-1 to TRBJ2-3; 9 bases are shared with TRBD2. The germline CDR1 and CDR2 sequences are SQVTM and ANQGSEA. Trimming removed 7 bases from V and 5 bases from J; junction bases left unmatched: 10. The CDR3 consists of 14 residues. The CDR3 DNA sequence: TGCAGCGGATTGACTAGCGGTGTGGGAGATACGCAGTATTTT. As protein: CSGLTSGVGDTQYF.

The V and J genes are TRBV14 and TRBJ1-1; 8 nucleotides match TRBD1. V trimming: 4 bases; J trimming: 5 bases; junction bases outside the gene matches: 12. The V gene's germline CDR1 is SGHDN and CDR2 FVKESK. CDR3 length: 16 residues. The chain's CDR3 is CASSPLSTGVGTEAFF. The DNA for the CDR3 is TGTGCCAGCAGCCCCCTTTCGACAGGGGTTGGTACTGAAGCTTTCTTT.

V and J are TRBV6-2 or TRBV6-3 and TRBJ1-4; no clear D gene. This CDR3 spans 16 amino acids. Germline V gives CDR1 MNHEY, CDR2 SVGEGT. V was trimmed by 2 bases and J by 0 bases, leaving 10 bases between them. CDR3 in amino acids: CASSYDPGATNEKLFF. The CDR3 DNA sequence: TGTGCCAGCAGTTACGACCCTGGTGCAACTAATGAAAAACTGTTTTTT.